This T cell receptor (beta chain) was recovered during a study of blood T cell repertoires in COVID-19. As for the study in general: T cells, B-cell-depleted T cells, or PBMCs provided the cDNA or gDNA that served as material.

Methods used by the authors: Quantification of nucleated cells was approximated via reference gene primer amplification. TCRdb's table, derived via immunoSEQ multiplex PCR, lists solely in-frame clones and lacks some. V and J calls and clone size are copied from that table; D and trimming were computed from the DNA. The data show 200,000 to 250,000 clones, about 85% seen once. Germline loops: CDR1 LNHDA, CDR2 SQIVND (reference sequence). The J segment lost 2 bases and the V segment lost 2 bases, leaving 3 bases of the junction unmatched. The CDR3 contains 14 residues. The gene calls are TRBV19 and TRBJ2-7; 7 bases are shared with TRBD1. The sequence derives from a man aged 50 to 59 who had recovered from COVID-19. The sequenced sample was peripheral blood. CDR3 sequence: CASSIRQGPYEQYF. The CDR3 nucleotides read TGTGCCAGTAGTATACGACAGGGACCCTACGAGCAGTACTTC.